This passage covers 26 T cell receptor beta chains from one sample sequenced in a study of cytomegalovirus exposure and HLA in healthy donors. The PCR ran on 60 Vbeta and 13 Jbeta primers. Assay: immunoSEQ multiplex PCR; the TCRdb copy retains only in-frame clones and omits some. The sample records over 100,000 clones, about 61% being singletons. What was sequenced was PBMCs. The receptors stem from a woman between 35 and 50 years old in good health and CMV-seronegative.

J is TRBJ2-3 and V is TRBV10-2; unclear D gene. The germline gives CDR1 WSHSY, CDR2 SAAADI. This CDR3 is 13 amino acids long. V lost 7 bases to trimming and J lost 2 bases, with 10 bases between them. CDR3 sequence (DNA): TGCGCCAGCATGAGCCGGGTCACAGATACGCAGTATTTT. Translated, it gives CASMSRVTDTQYF.

This chain uses TRBV19 with TRBJ2-2, with TRBD1 identical over 8 bases. CDR3 size: 16 residues. V dropped 10 bases and J dropped 4; count of bases not matched to a gene: 14. The germline gives CDR1 LNHDA, CDR2 SQIVND (reference sequence). The chain's CDR3 is CATKFRTGGVTGELFF. The CDR3, as DNA: TGTGCCACCAAGTTCCGCACAGGGGGAGTCACCGGGGAGCTGTTTTTT. Looking up the rest from reference TRBV19 and TRBJ2-2 gives the full variable domain: DGGITQSPKYLFRKEGQNVTLSCEQNLNHDAMYWYRQDPGQGLRLIYYSQIVNDFQKGDIAEGYSVSREKKESFPLTVTSAQKNPTAFYLCATKFRTGGVTGELFFGEGSRLTVL.

This sequence joins TRBV2 and TRBJ1-2; 8 nucleotides align to TRBD1. Unmatched junction bases numbered 7, after V lost 4 bases and J lost 6 bases. This CDR3 comprises 14 residues. Germline V CDR1 and CDR2: SNHLY, FYNNEI. The CDR3 is CASSGTGYKDGYTF. In DNA form, the CDR3 reads TGTGCCAGCAGTGGGACAGGGTATAAGGATGGCTACACCTTC. Full variable domain (outside the CDR3, taken from reference TRBV2 and TRBJ1-2): EPEVTQTPSHQVTQMGQEVILRCVPISNHLYFYWYRQILGQKVEFLVSFYNNEISEKSEIFDDQFSVERPDGSNFTLKIRSTKLEDSAMYFCASSGTGYKDGYTFGSGTRLTVV.

CDR3 in DNA: TGTGCCAGCAGTTTTATGACAACCGGGGAGCTGTTTTTT. This gives the protein CASSFMTTGELFF. The chain joins TRBV27 to TRBJ2-2, with D hard to call. This CDR3 spans 13 amino acids. Looked up from germline, CDR1 is MNHEY and CDR2 is SMNVEV (reference sequence). Trimming left V 3 bases short and J 5 bases short, with 7 bases between.

Only one count was recorded for this clone. The CDR3, as DNA: TGTGCCAGCAGTTACGGCCCGGGAAATAATTCACCCCTCCACTTT. Encoded protein: CASSYGPGNNSPLHF. The rearrangement uses TRBV6-5 and TRBJ1-6; D not resolved. Looked up from germline, CDR1 is MNHEY and CDR2 is SVGAGI. This CDR3 contains 15 residues. The V end was cut by 2 bases, the J end by 5 bases, with 10 bases between.

This chain joins TRBV15 and TRBJ1-3; D gene unclear. This CDR3 is built from 19 residues. Germline CDR1 LNHNV, CDR2 YYDKDF (reference sequence). V dropped 2 bases and J dropped 2 bases, with 22 bases sitting between them. The CDR3 here is CATSRQAFRLSSAGNTIYF. The CDR3 DNA follows: TGTGCCACCAGCAGACAGGCCTTCCGTCTGTCGTCCGCTGGAAACACCATATATTTT.

The CDR3 coding sequence is TGTGCCAGCAGTTACTCGTGGGAAGGGAGCACTGAAGCTTTCTTT. Translated: CASSYSWEGSTEAFF. This chain connects TRBV6-5 to TRBJ1-1, with D unclear. Trimming removed 0 bases at V and 4 bases at J, with 12 bases between. Germline V lookup: CDR1 MNHEY, CDR2 SVGAGI. This CDR3 region has 15 residues.

The genes are TRBV6-5 and TRBJ2-5; perhaps TRBD1 as D (7 bases). The germline gives CDR1 MNHEY, CDR2 SVGAGI. The V and J ends lost 5 bases and 5 bases respectively, with 18 bases between them. This CDR3 spans 15 amino acids. CDR3 nucleotide sequence: TGTGCCAGCAGTGGCGACAGGGCTGGGGGGGAGACCCAGTACTTC. It encodes CASSGDRAGGETQYF.

The chain links TRBV5-4 to TRBJ2-6; tentative D call: TRBD2 (7 bases). The CDR3 has 18 residues. CDR1 SGHNT and CDR2 YYREEE come from the germline V gene (reference sequence). Trimming removed 0 bases at V and 4 bases at J, with 17 bases between. In DNA form, the CDR3 reads TGTGCCAGCAGCTTGGCGGGGAGGGGGAGCACAGGGGCCAACGTCCTGACTTTC. As protein: CASSLAGRGSTGANVLTF.

V gene TRBV14 combines with J gene TRBJ2-1, with 7 bases that match TRBD1. Germline V gene sequence: CDR1 SGHDN, CDR2 FVKESK. This CDR3 spans 13 amino acids. Trimming took 5 bases from V and 5 from J; bases not matched to a gene: 3. CDR3 protein: CASSKGADNEQFF. CDR3 nucleotides: TGTGCCAGCAGCAAGGGGGCGGACAATGAGCAGTTCTTC.

The V and J genes are TRBV7-2 and TRBJ2-3, with 7 positions matching TRBD1. Looked up from germline, CDR1 is SGHTA and CDR2 is FQGNSA. The CDR3 runs 16 residues. The ends lost 6 bases at V and 6 bases at J; junction bases unmatched: 15. Written as DNA, the CDR3 is TGTGCCAGCAGTTTTCCCGGACAGGAGAGTTGGGATACGCAGTATTTT. Translating gives CASSFPGQESWDTQYF.

This chain uses TRBV5-6 with TRBJ2-7; 7 bases map to TRBD1. Germline V gene data show CDR1 as SGHDT and CDR2 as YYEEEE. The CDR3 extends over 17 amino acids. V was pared by 4 bases and J by 0 bases, with 13 bases of the junction left unmatched. CDR3 residues: CASSPLGGQDSSYEQYF. DNA of the CDR3: TGTGCCAGCAGCCCCCTGGGCGGACAGGACTCCTCCTACGAGCAGTACTTC.

The chain combines TRBV19 with TRBJ1-5, with D tentatively TRBD1 (5 bases). Trimming left V 3 bases short and J 2 bases short, with 14 bases between. This CDR3 comprises 16 residues. Germline lookup yields CDR1 LNHDA and CDR2 SQIVND (reference sequence). The CDR3 DNA sequence: TGTGCCAGTAGTATCTCGCAGGGAAGAGGCAATCAGCCCCAGCATTTT. Protein product: CASSISQGRGNQPQHF.

The V gene is TRBV27, the J gene TRBJ2-7, with 11 bases that match TRBD2. The CDR3 runs 15 residues. The germline CDR1 and CDR2 sequences are MNHEY and SMNVEV (reference sequence). V shed 4 bases, J shed 1 base, and the junction held 3 bases outside the gene matches. CDR3 region: CASSYLAGGSYEQYF. DNA of the CDR3: TGTGCCAGCAGTTACTTAGCGGGGGGGTCCTACGAGCAGTACTTC.

The chain uses TRBV28 and TRBJ2-7; TRBD1 agrees at 9 bases. This CDR3 is built from 13 residues. CDR1 is MDHEN, CDR2 SYDVKM, per germline. V lost 6 bases to trimming and J lost 6 bases; unmatched junction nucleotides: 6. The CDR3, as DNA: TGTGCCAGCAGAGCGGGACAGGGAGGCGAGCAGTACTTC. It codes for CASRAGQGGEQYF.

The chain couples TRBV7-8 to TRBJ2-5; D gene uncertain. CDR1 is SGHVS, CDR2 FQNEAQ, per germline. V lost 5 bases and J lost 1, with 23 bases in between. The CDR3 loop spans 18 amino acids. CDR3 region: CASSLLSGLQVTQETQYF. CDR3 nucleotide sequence: TGTGCCAGCAGCCTGCTTAGTGGGTTGCAGGTTACCCAAGAGACCCAGTACTTC. Together with reference TRBV7-8 and TRBJ2-5, the CDR3 gives the full variable domain: GAGVSQSPRYKVAKRGQDVALRCDPISGHVSLFWYQQALGQGPEFLTYFQNEAQLDKSGLPSDRFFAERPEGSVSTLKIQRTQQEDSAVYLCASSLLSGLQVTQETQYFGPGTRLLVL.

The genes are TRBV4-2 and TRBJ1-1; D perhaps matches TRBD1 (5 bases). Between the trimmed V and J ends, which lost 3 bases and 2 bases, there was a span of 13 bases. Germline values: CDR1 LGHNA, CDR2 YNFKEQ. The CDR3 is made up of 15 amino acids. The CDR3 DNA follows: TGTGCCAGCAGCCAGTTACAGGTACTAAACACTGAAGCTTTCTTT. Its protein is CASSQLQVLNTEAFF.

The V gene is TRBV27, the J gene TRBJ2-2; D is unclear. CDR3 size: 11 residues. Germline lookup yields CDR1 MNHEY and CDR2 SMNVEV (reference sequence). Trimming stripped 7 bases from V and 6 bases from J, with 6 bases between. The DNA of the CDR3 is TGTGCCAGCAAACGGGCCGGGGAGCTGTTTTTT. The encoded protein is CASKRAGELFF.

This chain joins TRBV5-4 and TRBJ2-3; D perhaps matches TRBD1 (5 bases). Germline V gene lookup returns CDR1 SGHNT and CDR2 YYREEE (reference sequence). V was trimmed by 2 bases and J by 2 bases, leaving 9 bases between them. The CDR3 has 14 amino acids. The CDR3 region is CASSLRQNTDTQYF. DNA of the CDR3: TGTGCCAGCAGCTTAAGACAGAACACAGATACGCAGTATTTT.

The V and J genes are TRBV27 and TRBJ2-7, with TRBD2 identical over 10 bases. This CDR3 is 16 amino acids long. Per the germline V gene, CDR1 is MNHEY and CDR2 is SMNVEV (reference sequence). After removal of 0 bases from V and 0 bases from J, the junction contained 2 bases not matched to a gene. Written as DNA, the CDR3 is TGTGCCAGCAGTTTATCGGGACTAGCGCGCTCCTACGAGCAGTACTTC. This translates into CASSLSGLARSYEQYF.

CDR3 region: CASSPGPDRYQETQYF. The CDR3 coding sequence is TGTGCCAGCAGCCCGGGTCCGGACAGATATCAAGAGACCCAGTACTTC. V and J are TRBV7-9 and TRBJ2-5; a possible D gene is TRBD1 (6 bases). Germline assignment: CDR1 SEHNR and CDR2 FQNEAQ (reference sequence). V lost 5 bases to trimming and J lost 2 bases, with 18 bases between them. This CDR3 spans 16 amino acids.

This clone occurred a few times. The V gene is TRBV5-8, the J gene TRBJ2-6, with D unclear. The germline V and J ends were trimmed by 4 bases and 4 bases, with 12 bases remaining between them. Germline CDR1 reads SGHTS; CDR2 reads YDEGEE. This CDR3 has 15 amino acids. The CDR3 DNA follows: TGTGCCAGCAGCACTCCCGGGTCCGGGGCCAACGTCCTGACTTTC. Translation gives CASSTPGSGANVLTF.

This chain joins TRBV2 and TRBJ2-7; 7 bases agree with TRBD1. V lost 6 bases, J lost 2 bases, and 7 bases stayed unmatched. Germline values: CDR1 SNHLY, CDR2 FYNNEI. The CDR3 spans 14 residues. This chain's CDR3 is CASRIRDSAYEQYF. The CDR3 DNA reads TGTGCCAGCAGGATCCGGGACAGTGCCTACGAGCAGTACTTC.

The J gene is TRBJ1-3, the V gene TRBV7-9; tentatively, D is TRBD1 (5 bases). CDR1 and CDR2 (germline): SEHNR, FQNEAQ (reference sequence). V was trimmed by 4 bases and J by 0 bases, leaving 10 bases between them. The length of the CDR3 is 15 residues. The DNA of the CDR3 is TGTGCCAGCAGCTCCCTAGGGGTCTCTGGAAACACCATATATTTT. It translates to CASSSLGVSGNTIYF.

The chain has TRBV7-3 and TRBJ2-7; TRBD1 matches 9 bases. The germline CDR1 and CDR2 sequences are SGHTA and FQGTGA. The V and J ends lost 5 bases and 4 bases, in that order; junction bases with no gene match: 27. The CDR3 sequence is 21 residues long. The CDR3, as DNA: TGTGCCAGCAGCGCACACTTGATGGGTATCGTGTGGGACAGGGTAGGTTACGAGCAGTACTTC. Translating it yields CASSAHLMGIVWDRVGYEQYF. Supplemented by reference TRBV7-3 and TRBJ2-7, the full variable domain reads GAGVSQTPSNKVTEKGKYVELRCDPISGHTALYWYRQSLGQGPEFLIYFQGTGAADDSGLPNDRFFAVRPEGSVSTLKIQRTERGDSAVYLCASSAHLMGIVWDRVGYEQYFGPGTRLTVT.

This chain links TRBV25-1 with TRBJ2-7; TRBD1 agrees at 8 bases. The CDR3 consists of 15 residues. V was pared by 2 bases and J by 5 bases, with 8 bases of the junction left unmatched. From germline, CDR1 is MGHDK and CDR2 SYGVNS. CDR3 amino acids: CASSEPGQGFNEQYF. CDR3 coding DNA: TGTGCCAGCAGTGAACCCGGACAGGGTTTCAACGAGCAGTACTTC.